Presented here are 25 T cell receptor beta chains from one specimen sequenced in a study of graft-versus-host responses after intestinal transplantation (dated by TCRdb to the early 2020s). According to the study, the label for this sample's time point signals: cells obtained before transplantation from donor or recipient. The antigens for these receptors are not known. Library generation was performed with the immunoSEQ multiplex PCR assay. In TCRdb, the immuneACCESS table is reduced to in-frame sequences with V and J assigned. These tables do not hold every clone; where another copy was compared, an unresolved V gene accounts for under half, and the others remain unexplained. The sample table lists more than 95,000 clones, roughly nine tenths of them with a count of one. The top ten constitute roughly 1% of the sample. The sequences come from unstimulated CD4+ T cells sorted from spleen or lymph node cells, collected before intestinal transplant. Source of these receptors: a human donor who received an intestinal transplant.

The V and J genes are TRBV19 and TRBJ2-1; 14 bases line up with TRBD2. Germline CDR1 and CDR2: LNHDA and SQIVND (reference sequence). The V segment lost 5 bases and the J segment 0 bases; nucleotides outside the gene matches: 9. The CDR3 spans 19 residues. The CDR3 loop is CASSGLAGGPRSSYNEQFF. DNA of the CDR3: TGTGCCAGTAGTGGACTAGCGGGAGGCCCCAGGAGCTCCTACAATGAGCAGTTCTTC.

The rearrangement joins TRBV6-8 to TRBJ2-7; 8 bases fit TRBD2. The CDR3 has 11 amino acids. In germline, CDR1 is MNHGY, CDR2 SAAAGT. The ends lost 2 bases at V and 9 bases at J; junction bases unmatched: 0. CDR3 region: CASSYTSGQYF. As DNA, the CDR3 is TGTGCCAGCAGTTACACTAGCGGGCAGTACTTC.

The chain joins TRBV5-1 to TRBJ2-3; possibly TRBD1 for D (6 bases). Trimming left V 1 base short and J 4 bases short, with 13 bases between. This CDR3 is 15 amino acids long. Germline CDR1 is SGHRS and CDR2 is YFSETQ. The CDR3 region has the DNA TGCGCCAGCAGCTTGAGGGCAGGGGTGTCAGATACGCAGTATTTT. This sequence encodes CASSLRAGVSDTQYF.

The rearrangement joins TRBV2 to TRBJ2-5; no reliable D call. Germline CDR1 and CDR2: SNHLY and FYNNEI. The CDR3 is made up of 15 amino acids. Trimming removed 7 bases at V and 4 bases at J, with 19 bases between. As DNA, the CDR3 is TGTGCCAGCACCCCGAACCCCGGCTCACGAGAGACCCAGTACTTC. This encodes CASTPNPGSRETQYF.

V usage is TRBV5-6 and J usage is TRBJ2-3; D may be TRBD1 (7 bases). Looked up from germline, CDR1 is SGHDT and CDR2 is YYEEEE. V lost 2 bases and J 3 bases, leaving 13 bases between the germline ends. The CDR3 contains 15 residues. The DNA for the CDR3 is TGTGCCAGCAGCTTTTCTTCAGGGGGGACAGATACGCAGTATTTT. Translated: CASSFSSGGTDTQYF.

The rearrangement links TRBV4-1 to TRBJ2-7; no definite D call. Germline CDR1 reads MGHRA; CDR2 reads YSYEKL. This CDR3 comprises 14 residues. V lost 4 bases to trimming and J lost 0 bases, with 10 bases between them. The chain's CDR3 is CASSRHSSSYEQYF. DNA of the CDR3: TGCGCCAGCAGCCGACACAGCTCCTCCTACGAGCAGTACTTC.

The chain carries TRBV6-1 and TRBJ1-3; D may be TRBD1 (5 bases). Germline V gene lookup returns CDR1 MNHNS and CDR2 SASEGT. CDR3 length equals 14 residues. The V and J ends lost 6 bases and 3 bases respectively, with 12 bases between them. CDR3 protein: CASRKGRNGNTIYF. The DNA for the CDR3 is TGTGCCAGCAGAAAGGGGCGCAATGGAAACACCATATATTTT.

The table lists this clone with a few counts. This chain connects TRBV9 to TRBJ1-3; 9 nucleotides agree with TRBD1. With 3 bases clipped from V and 8 bases from J, the junction kept 6 bases outside the gene matches. The CDR3 sequence is 14 residues long. CDR1 SGDLS and CDR2 YYNGEE come from the germline V gene. This CDR3 reads CASSADRGRDTIYF. Here the CDR3 DNA reads TGTGCCAGCAGCGCAGACAGGGGGAGGGACACCATATATTTT.

The chain has TRBV30 and TRBJ1-3; 8 bases are shared with TRBD1. CDR1 is GTSNPN and CDR2 is SVGIG in the germline V gene (reference sequence). CDR3 length: 15 residues. V shed 0 bases and J 2 bases; nucleotides not matched to a gene: 3. The CDR3 sequence is CAWSVTTGAGNTIYF. Written as DNA, the CDR3 is TGTGCCTGGAGTGTAACGACAGGGGCTGGAAACACCATATATTTT.

This chain connects TRBV5-6 to TRBJ2-7, with D possibly being TRBD1 (6 bases). With 6 bases removed from V and 3 bases from J, the gap between germline ends came to 16 bases. The CDR3 has 14 residues. Per germline, CDR1 SGHDT and CDR2 YYEEEE. CDR3 nucleotides: TGTGCCAGCACCAACGTGGGACACCTCTACGAGCAGTACTTC. Amino acids: CASTNVGHLYEQYF.

The CDR3 DNA sequence: TGCGCCAGCAGCTCCCATAGGGGTGAAGCTTTCTTT. The encoded protein is CASSSHRGEAFF. The chain links TRBV5-1 to TRBJ1-1; D is possibly TRBD1 (5 bases). Germline V lookup: CDR1 SGHRS, CDR2 YFSETQ. Trimming cost V 3 bases and J 7 bases, with 10 bases left between them. This CDR3 contains 12 residues. The full variable domain, its missing parts supplied by reference TRBV5-1 and TRBJ1-1, is KAGVTQTPRYLIKTRGQQVTLSCSPISGHRSVSWYQQTPGQGLQFLFEYFSETQRNKGNFPGRFSGRQFSNSRSEMNVSTLELGDSALYLCASSSHRGEAFFGQGTRLTVV.

The chain is built from TRBV9 and TRBJ2-4; 16 bases align to TRBD2. The germline CDR1 and CDR2 sequences are SGDLS and YYNGEE. V trimming: 4 bases; J trimming: 7 bases; junction bases outside the gene matches: 8. The CDR3 loop spans 17 amino acids. The chain's CDR3 is CASSPTGTSGGVNIQYF. The CDR3 DNA follows: TGTGCCAGCAGCCCCACCGGGACTAGCGGGGGGGTTAACATTCAGTACTTC.

The chain is built from TRBV30 and TRBJ2-5, with a possible D match to TRBD2 (5 bases). V lost 3 bases, J lost 5 bases, and 16 bases lay in between. CDR3 length: 14 amino acids. Germline values: CDR1 GTSNPN, CDR2 SVGIG (reference sequence). The CDR3 loop is CAWSLAGKEETQYF. Here the CDR3 DNA reads TGTGCCTGGAGCCTCGCCGGGAAGGAGGAGACCCAGTACTTC. The whole variable domain, remainder taken from reference TRBV30 and TRBJ2-5, is SQTIHQWPATLVQPVGSPLSLECTVEGTSNPNLYWYRQAAGRGLQLLFYSVGIGQISSEVPQNLSASRPQDRQFILSSKKLLLSDSGFYLCAWSLAGKEETQYFGPGTRLLVL.

J is TRBJ1-6 and V is TRBV25-1, with D unclear. V was trimmed by 8 bases and J by 14 bases, leaving 28 bases between them. Germline V gene lookup returns CDR1 MGHDK and CDR2 SYGVNS. The CDR3 extends over 16 amino acids. The CDR3 sequence: CASHPADRTLCLALHF. CDR3 bases: TGTGCCAGCCATCCTGCAGATCGGACCCTCTGTCTGGCCCTCCACTTT.

The CDR3 DNA sequence: TGCGCCAGCAGCCTTTCGGACCTCGCCTACGAGCAGTACTTC. Encoded protein: CASSLSDLAYEQYF. This chain connects TRBV5-1 to TRBJ2-7; D is uncertain. The CDR3 extends over 14 amino acids. The V end was cut by 4 bases, the J end by 2 bases, with 13 bases between. CDR1 is SGHRS and CDR2 is YFSETQ in the germline V gene.

The CDR3 is CASRPPGLAGAHEQYF. As DNA, the CDR3 is TGTGCCAGCAGACCCCCCGGACTAGCGGGAGCCCACGAGCAGTACTTC. The rearrangement uses TRBV27 and TRBJ2-7, with 13 positions matching TRBD2. J gave up 5 bases and V 6 bases, and 10 bases lay outside the gene matches. The CDR3 totals 16 residues. The germline gives CDR1 MNHEY, CDR2 SMNVEV (reference sequence).

V is TRBV6-1 and J is TRBJ2-5; possible D gene TRBD1, 5 bases. V shed 4 bases and J shed 5 bases, with 8 bases lying between them. This CDR3 has 12 amino acids. Germline CDR1 MNHNS, CDR2 SASEGT. The CDR3 here is CASSGWGETQYF. CDR3 in DNA: TGTGCCAGCAGTGGCTGGGGCGAGACCCAGTACTTC.

V is TRBV2 and J is TRBJ2-7, with D tentatively TRBD2 (5 bases). Germline V gives CDR1 SNHLY, CDR2 FYNNEI. The CDR3 has 13 residues. With 7 bases removed from V and 2 bases from J, the gap between germline ends came to 12 bases. CDR3 in DNA: TGTGCCAGCAAGGGAGCGTCTGCCTACGAGCAGTACTTC. Amino acid sequence: CASKGASAYEQYF.

The gene calls are TRBV27 and TRBJ1-3; D unclear. Trimming pared 5 bases from V and 1 base from J, leaving 9 bases between. CDR1 and CDR2 from the germline V gene are MNHEY and SMNVEV (reference sequence). The CDR3 runs 14 residues. The CDR3 protein is CASSSWGSGNTIYF. DNA of the CDR3: TGTGCCAGCAGTAGCTGGGGTTCTGGAAACACCATATATTTT.

The chain recombines TRBV19 with TRBJ2-1, with 12 bases identical to TRBD2. Germline V CDR1 and CDR2: LNHDA, SQIVND (reference sequence). The CDR3 is 21 amino acids. With V trimmed by 4 bases and J by 0 bases, 16 bases remained unmatched. The CDR3 DNA sequence: TGTGCCAGTAGTACCCGGGGACTAGCGGGTTTTGCGGCCGGCTCCTACAATGAGCAGTTCTTC. Translating it yields CASSTRGLAGFAAGSYNEQFF.

This clone was recorded only once. V is TRBV2 and J is TRBJ1-4, with unresolved D. The ends were cut back, 4 bases at V and 7 bases at J, with 10 bases in the middle. Germline CDR1 is SNHLY and CDR2 is FYNNEI. The CDR3 consists of 13 residues. Written as DNA, the CDR3 is TGTGCCAGCAGTGGCAGCGTGAGTGAAAAACTGTTTTTT. It specifies CASSGSVSEKLFF.

The V and J genes are TRBV10-3 and TRBJ2-3, with a possible D match to TRBD2 (7 bases). There are 14 residues in the CDR3. Trimming shortened V by 6 bases and J by 6 bases, and 16 bases separated the two germline ends. CDR1 is ENHRY and CDR2 is SYGVKD in the germline V gene. In DNA, the CDR3 is TGTGCCATCAGAGGGGGGGGAACCTGGGATACGCAGTATTTT. Translating it yields CAIRGGGTWDTQYF.

V is TRBV9 and J is TRBJ2-5; weak D call: TRBD2 (5 bases). This CDR3 has 14 residues. The V end lost 4 bases, the J end lost 4 bases, and 14 bases lay between the germline ends. Germline values: CDR1 SGDLS, CDR2 YYNGEE. The CDR3 reads CASSRRGNRETQYF. The CDR3 nucleotides read TGTGCCAGCAGCCGGCGAGGGAATCGAGAGACCCAGTACTTC.

Only a few counts were recorded for this clone. The chain joins TRBV7-9 to TRBJ1-1; D is perhaps TRBD1 (5 bases). The CDR3 length is 15 residues. Trimming cost V 1 base and J 0 bases, with 9 bases left between them. Looked up from germline, CDR1 is SEHNR and CDR2 is FQNEAQ (reference sequence). CDR3 DNA: TGTGCCAGCAGCTTAGGACAGACGATGAACACTGAAGCTTTCTTT. It encodes CASSLGQTMNTEAFF.

This chain connects TRBV7-9 to TRBJ1-4; tentatively, D is TRBD1 (6 bases). The ends were cut back, 1 base at V and 6 bases at J, with 9 bases in the middle. Germline values: CDR1 SEHNR, CDR2 FQNEAQ (reference sequence). The CDR3 loop spans 14 amino acids. CDR3 residues: CASSLGGPDEKLFF. The DNA for the CDR3 is TGTGCCAGCAGCTTAGGGGGGCCTGATGAAAAACTGTTTTTT.